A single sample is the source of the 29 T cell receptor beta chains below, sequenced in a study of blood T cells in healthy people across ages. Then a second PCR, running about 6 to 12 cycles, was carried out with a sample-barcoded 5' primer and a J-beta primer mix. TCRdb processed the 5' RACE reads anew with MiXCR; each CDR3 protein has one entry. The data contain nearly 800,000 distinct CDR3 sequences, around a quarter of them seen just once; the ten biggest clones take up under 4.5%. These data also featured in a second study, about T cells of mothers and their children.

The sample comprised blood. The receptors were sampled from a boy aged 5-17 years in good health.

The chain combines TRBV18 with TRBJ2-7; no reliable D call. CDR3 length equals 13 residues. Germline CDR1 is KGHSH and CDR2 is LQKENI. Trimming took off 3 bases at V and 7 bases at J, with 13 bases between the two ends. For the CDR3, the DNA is TGTGCCAGCTCACCCAATACTCTATGGGAGCAGTACTTC. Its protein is CASSPNTLWEQYF.

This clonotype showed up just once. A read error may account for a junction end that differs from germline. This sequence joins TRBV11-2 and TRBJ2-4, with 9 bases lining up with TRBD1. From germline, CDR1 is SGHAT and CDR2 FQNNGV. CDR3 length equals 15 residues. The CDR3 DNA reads TGTGCCAGCAGCGCGGGGACAGGGAGAGAAAACATTCCGTACTTC. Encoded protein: CASSAGTGRENIPYF.

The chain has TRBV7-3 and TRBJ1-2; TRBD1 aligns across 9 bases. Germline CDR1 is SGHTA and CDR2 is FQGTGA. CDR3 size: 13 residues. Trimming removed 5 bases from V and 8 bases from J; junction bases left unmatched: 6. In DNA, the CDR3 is TGTGCCAGCAGCGAGATACAGGGGGCGGGCTACACCTTC. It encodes CASSEIQGAGYTF.

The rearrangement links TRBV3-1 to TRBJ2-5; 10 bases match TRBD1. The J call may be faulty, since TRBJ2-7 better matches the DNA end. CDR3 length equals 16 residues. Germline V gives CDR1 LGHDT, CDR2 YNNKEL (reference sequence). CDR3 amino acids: CASSPPRTGGFSEQYF. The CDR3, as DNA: TGTGCCAGCAGCCCTCCCCGGACAGGGGGATTCAGCGAGCAGTACTTC.

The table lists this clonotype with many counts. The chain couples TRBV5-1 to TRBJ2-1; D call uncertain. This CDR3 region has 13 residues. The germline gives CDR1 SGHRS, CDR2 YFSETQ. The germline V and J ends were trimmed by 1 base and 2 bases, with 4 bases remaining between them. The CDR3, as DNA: TGCGCCAGCAGCTTGCCCCCCTACAATGAGCAGTTCTTC. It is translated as CASSLPPYNEQFF.

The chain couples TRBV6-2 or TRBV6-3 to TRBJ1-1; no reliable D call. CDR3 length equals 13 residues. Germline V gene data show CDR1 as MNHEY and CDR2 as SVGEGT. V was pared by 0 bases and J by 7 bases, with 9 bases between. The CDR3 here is CASSYSFGIEAFF. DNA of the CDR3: TGTGCCAGCAGTTACTCCTTCGGTATTGAAGCTTTCTTT.

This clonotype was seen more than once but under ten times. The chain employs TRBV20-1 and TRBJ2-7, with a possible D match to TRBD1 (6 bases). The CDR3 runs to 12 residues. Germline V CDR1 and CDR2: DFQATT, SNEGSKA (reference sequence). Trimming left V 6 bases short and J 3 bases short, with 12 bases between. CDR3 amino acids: CSANTGNYEQYF. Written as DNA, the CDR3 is TGCAGTGCCAACACAGGGAACTACGAGCAGTACTTC.

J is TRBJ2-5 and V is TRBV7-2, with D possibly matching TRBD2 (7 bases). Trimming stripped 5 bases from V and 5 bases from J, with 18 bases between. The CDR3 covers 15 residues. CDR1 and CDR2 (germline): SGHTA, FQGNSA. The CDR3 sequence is CASSLTRGGRETQYF. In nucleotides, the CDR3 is TGTGCCAGCAGCCTTACGAGGGGGGGCCGGGAGACCCAGTACTTC.

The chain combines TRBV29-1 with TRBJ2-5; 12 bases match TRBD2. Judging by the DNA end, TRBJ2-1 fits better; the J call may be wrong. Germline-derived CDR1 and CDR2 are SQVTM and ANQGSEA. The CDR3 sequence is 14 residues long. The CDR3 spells CSPYGGLAGDEQFF. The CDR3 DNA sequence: TGCAGCCCATATGGGGGACTAGCGGGCGACGAGCAGTTCTTC.

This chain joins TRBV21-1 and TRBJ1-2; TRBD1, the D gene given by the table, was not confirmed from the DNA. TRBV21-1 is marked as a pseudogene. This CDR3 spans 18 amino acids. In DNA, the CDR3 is TGTGCCAGCAGCAAAGCGGGACAACCGCCCCTATGGCCTTATGGCTACACCTTC. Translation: CASSKAGQPPLWPYGYTF.

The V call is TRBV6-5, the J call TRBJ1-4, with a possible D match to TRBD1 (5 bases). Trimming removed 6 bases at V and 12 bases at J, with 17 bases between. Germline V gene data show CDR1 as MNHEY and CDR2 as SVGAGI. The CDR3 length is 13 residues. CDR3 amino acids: CASSPTWGGELFF. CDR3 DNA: TGTGCCAGCAGCCCCACCTGGGGCGGCGAACTGTTTTTT.

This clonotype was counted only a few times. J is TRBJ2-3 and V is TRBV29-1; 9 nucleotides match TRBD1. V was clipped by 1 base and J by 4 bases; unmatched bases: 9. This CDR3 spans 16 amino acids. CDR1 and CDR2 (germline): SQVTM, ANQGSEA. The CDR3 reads CSVEGGGGQGADTQYF. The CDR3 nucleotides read TGCAGCGTTGAAGGCGGCGGGGGACAGGGAGCAGATACGCAGTATTTT.

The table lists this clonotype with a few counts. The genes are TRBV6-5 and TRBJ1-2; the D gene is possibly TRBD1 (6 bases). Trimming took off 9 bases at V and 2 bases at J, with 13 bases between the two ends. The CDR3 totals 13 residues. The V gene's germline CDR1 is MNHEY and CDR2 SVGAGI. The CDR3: CASTGTPNYGYTF. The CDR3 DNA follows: TGTGCCAGTACCGGGACACCGAACTATGGCTACACCTTC.

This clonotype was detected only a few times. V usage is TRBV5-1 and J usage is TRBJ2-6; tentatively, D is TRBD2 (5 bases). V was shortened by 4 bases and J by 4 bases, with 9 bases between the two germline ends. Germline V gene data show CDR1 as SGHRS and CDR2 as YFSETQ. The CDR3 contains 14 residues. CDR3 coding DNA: TGCGCCAGCAGCCCGGAGGCGGGGGCCAACGTCCTGACTTTC. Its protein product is CASSPEAGANVLTF.

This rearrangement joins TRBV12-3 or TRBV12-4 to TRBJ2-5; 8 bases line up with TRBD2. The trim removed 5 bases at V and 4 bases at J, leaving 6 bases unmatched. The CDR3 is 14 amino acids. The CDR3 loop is CASSPRTSRETQYF. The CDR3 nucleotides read TGTGCCAGCAGTCCCAGGACTAGCAGAGAGACCCAGTACTTC.

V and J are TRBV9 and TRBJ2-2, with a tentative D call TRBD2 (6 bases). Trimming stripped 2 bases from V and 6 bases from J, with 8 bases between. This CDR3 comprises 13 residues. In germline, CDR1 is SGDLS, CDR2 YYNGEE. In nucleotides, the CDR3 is TGTGCCAGCAGCGTCTGGGGGGCCGGGGAGCTGTTTTTT. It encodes CASSVWGAGELFF.

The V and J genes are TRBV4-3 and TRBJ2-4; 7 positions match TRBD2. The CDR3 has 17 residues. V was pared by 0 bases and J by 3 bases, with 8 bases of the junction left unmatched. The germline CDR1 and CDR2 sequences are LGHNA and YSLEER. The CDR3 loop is CASSQDWGGQDKNIQYF. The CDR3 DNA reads TGCGCCAGCAGCCAAGATTGGGGGGGTCAGGACAAAAACATTCAGTACTTC.

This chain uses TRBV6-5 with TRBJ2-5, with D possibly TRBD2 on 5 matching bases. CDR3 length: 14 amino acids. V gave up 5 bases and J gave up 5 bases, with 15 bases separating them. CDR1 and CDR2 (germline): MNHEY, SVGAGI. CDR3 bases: TGTGCCAGCAGTCCCCACGAGGGCCGGGAGACCCAGTACTTC. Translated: CASSPHEGRETQYF.

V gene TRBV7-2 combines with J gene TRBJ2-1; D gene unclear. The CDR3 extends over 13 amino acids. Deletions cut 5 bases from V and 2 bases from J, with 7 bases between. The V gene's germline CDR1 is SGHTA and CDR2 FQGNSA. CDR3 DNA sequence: TGTGCCAGCAGCCCTTACACCTACAATGAGCAGTTCTTC. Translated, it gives CASSPYTYNEQFF.

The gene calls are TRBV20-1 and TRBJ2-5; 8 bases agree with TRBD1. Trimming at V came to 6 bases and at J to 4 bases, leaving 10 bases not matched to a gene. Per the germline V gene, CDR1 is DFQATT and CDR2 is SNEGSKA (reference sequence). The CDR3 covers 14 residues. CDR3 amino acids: CSAAQGAYRETQYF. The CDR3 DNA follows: TGCAGTGCCGCGCAGGGGGCGTACCGAGAGACCCAGTACTTC.

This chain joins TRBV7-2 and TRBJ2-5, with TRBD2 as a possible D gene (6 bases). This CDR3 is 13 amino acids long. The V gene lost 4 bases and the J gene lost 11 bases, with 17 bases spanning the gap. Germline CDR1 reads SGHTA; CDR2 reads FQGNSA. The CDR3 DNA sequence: TGTGCCAGCAGCTCGAGAGGTGGCGGGGAGCAGTACTTC. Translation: CASSSRGGGEQYF.

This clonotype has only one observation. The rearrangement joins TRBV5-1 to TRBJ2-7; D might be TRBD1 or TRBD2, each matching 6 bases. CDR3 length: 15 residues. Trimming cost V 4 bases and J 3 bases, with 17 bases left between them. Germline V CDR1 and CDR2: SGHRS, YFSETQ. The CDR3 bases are TGCGCCAGCAGCCCAAGTTGGGGGGCAGTCTACGAGCAGTACTTC. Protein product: CASSPSWGAVYEQYF.

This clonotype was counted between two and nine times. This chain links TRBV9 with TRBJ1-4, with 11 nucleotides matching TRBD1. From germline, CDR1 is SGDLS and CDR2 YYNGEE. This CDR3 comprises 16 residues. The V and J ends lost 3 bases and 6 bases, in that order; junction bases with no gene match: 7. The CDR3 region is CASSARRDRGDEKLFF. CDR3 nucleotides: TGTGCCAGCAGCGCCCGCCGGGACAGGGGGGATGAAAAACTGTTTTTT.

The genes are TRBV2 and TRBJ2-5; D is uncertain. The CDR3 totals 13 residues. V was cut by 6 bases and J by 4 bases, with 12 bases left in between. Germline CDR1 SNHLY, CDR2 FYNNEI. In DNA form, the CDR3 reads TGTGCCAGCAGGACCAGGTTGTTAGAGACCCAGTACTTC. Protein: CASRTRLLETQYF. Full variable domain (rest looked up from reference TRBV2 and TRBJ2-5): EPEVTQTPSHQVTQMGQEVILRCVPISNHLYFYWYRQILGQKVEFLVSFYNNEISEKSEIFDDQFSVERPDGSNFTLKIRSTKLEDSAMYFCASRTRLLETQYFGPGTRLLVL.

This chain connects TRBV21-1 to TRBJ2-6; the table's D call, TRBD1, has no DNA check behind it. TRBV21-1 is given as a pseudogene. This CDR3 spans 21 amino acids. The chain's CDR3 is CASSKASHRRGPRSGANVLTF. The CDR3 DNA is TGTGCCAGCAGCAAAGCCTCCCATCGGCGGGGGCCACGCTCTGGGGCCAACGTCCTGACTTTC.

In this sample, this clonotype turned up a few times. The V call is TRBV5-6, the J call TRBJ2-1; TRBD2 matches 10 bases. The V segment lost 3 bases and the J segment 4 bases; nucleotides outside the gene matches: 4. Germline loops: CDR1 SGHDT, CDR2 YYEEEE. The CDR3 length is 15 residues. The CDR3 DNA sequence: TGTGCCAGCAGCTCCGTAGCGGGGGGATACAATGAGCAGTTCTTC. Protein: CASSSVAGGYNEQFF. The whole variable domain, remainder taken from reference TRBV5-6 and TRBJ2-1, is DAGVTQSPTHLIKTRGQQVTLRCSPKSGHDTVSWYQQALGQGPQFIFQYYEEEERQRGNFPDRFSGHQFPNYSSELNVNALLLGDSALYLCASSSVAGGYNEQFFGPGTRLTVL.

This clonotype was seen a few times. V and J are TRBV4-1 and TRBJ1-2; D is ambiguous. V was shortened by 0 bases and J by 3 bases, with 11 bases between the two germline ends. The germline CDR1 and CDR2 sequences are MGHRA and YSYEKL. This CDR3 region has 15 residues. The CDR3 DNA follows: TGCGCCAGCAGCCAAGAAACCCTTCGGGACTATGGCTACACCTTC. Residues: CASSQETLRDYGYTF.

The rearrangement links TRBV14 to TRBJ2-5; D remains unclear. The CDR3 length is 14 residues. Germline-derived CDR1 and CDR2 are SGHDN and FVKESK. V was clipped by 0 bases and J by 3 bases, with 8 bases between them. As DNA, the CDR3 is TGTGCCAGCAGCCAAGAGTCAGACGAAGAGACCCAGTACTTC. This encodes CASSQESDEETQYF.

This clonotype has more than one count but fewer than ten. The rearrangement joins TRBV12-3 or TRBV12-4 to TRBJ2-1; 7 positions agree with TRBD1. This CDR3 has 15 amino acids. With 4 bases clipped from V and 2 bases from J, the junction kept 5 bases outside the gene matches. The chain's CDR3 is CASSSDRDPYNEQFF. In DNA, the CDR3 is TGTGCCAGCAGTTCCGACAGGGACCCCTACAATGAGCAGTTCTTC.